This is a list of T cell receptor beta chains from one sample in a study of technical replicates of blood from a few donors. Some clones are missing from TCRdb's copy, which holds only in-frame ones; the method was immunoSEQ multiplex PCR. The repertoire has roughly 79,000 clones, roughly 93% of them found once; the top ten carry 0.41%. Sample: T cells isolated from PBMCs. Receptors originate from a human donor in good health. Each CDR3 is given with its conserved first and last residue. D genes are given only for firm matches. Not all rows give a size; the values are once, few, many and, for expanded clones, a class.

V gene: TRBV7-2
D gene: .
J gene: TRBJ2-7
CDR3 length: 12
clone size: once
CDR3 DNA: TGTGCCAGCAGCTCGGTTATGTACGAGCAGTACTTC
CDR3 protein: CASSSVMYEQYF

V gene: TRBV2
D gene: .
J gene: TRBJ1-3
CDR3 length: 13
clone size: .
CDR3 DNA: TGTGCCAGCACGGGGGGGCCTGGAAACACCATATATTTT
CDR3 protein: CASTGGPGNTIYF

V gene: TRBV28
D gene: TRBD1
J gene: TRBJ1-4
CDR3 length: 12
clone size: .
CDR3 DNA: TGTGCCAGCAGTTTATACAGGGGGGAACTGTTTTTT
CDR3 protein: CASSLYRGELFF

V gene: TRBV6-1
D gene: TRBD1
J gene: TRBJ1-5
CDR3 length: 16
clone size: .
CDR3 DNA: TGTGCCAGCAGTGAATTGGGCAGGGGGCCTGGTCAGCCCCAGCATTTT
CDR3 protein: CASSELGRGPGQPQHF

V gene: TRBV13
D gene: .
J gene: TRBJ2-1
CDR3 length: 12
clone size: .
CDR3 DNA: TGTGCCAGCAGCGTAGACGGCAATGAGCAGTTCTTC
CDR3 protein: CASSVDGNEQFF

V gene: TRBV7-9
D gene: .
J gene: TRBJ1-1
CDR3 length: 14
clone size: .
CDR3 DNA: TGTGCCAGCAGCTTAGCGGGCCAGGGCGCTGAAGCTTTCTTT
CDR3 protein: CASSLAGQGAEAFF

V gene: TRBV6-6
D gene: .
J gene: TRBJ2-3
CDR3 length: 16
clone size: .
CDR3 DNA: TGTGCCAGCAGTTACTCGAGGGTGCAGACCACAGATACGCAGTATTTT
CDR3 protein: CASSYSRVQTTDTQYF

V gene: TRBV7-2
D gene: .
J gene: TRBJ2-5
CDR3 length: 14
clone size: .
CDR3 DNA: TGTGCCAGCAGCTTAGTAGAGGGTCCCGCGACCCAGTACTTC
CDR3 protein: CASSLVEGPATQYF

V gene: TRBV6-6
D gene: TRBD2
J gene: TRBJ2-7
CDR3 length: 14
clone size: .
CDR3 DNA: TGTGCCAGCAGGAAAGCGGGACTATCCTACGAGCAGTACTTC
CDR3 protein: CASRKAGLSYEQYF

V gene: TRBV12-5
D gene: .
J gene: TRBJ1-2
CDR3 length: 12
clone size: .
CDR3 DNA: TGTGCTAGTGAGCAGGGGTACTATGGCTACACCTTC
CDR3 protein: CASEQGYYGYTF

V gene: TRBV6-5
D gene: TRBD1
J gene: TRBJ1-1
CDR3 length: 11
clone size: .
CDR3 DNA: TGTGCCAGCAGTCGTCAGGGGGGAGCTTTCTTT
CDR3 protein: CASSRQGGAFF

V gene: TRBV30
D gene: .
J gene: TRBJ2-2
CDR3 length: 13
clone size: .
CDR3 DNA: TGTGCCTGGAGTATCGGTTTCACCGGGGAGCTGTTTTTT
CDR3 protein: CAWSIGFTGELFF

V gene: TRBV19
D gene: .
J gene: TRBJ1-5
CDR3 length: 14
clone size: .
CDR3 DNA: TGTGCCAGTAGCCCCCAGGGAACCAATCAGCCCCAGCATTTT
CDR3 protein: CASSPQGTNQPQHF

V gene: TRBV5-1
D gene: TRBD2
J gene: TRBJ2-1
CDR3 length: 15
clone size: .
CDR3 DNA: TGCGCCAGCAGCTTGGTGGGGACTAGTGATGATGAGCAGTTCTTC
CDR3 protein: CASSLVGTSDDEQFF

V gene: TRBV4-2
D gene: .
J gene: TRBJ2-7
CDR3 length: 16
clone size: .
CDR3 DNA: TGTGCCAGCAGCCAAGCTCCGGGAGCGGTAACGGGAGAGCAGTACTTC
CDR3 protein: CASSQAPGAVTGEQYF

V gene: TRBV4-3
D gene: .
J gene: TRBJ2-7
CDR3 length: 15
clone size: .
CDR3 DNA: TGCGCCAGCAGCCAGGATTTAGCGGTCTTGGGCGAGCAGTACTTC
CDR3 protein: CASSQDLAVLGEQYF

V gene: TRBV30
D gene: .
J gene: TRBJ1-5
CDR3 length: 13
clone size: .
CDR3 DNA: TGTGCCTGGAGTGGAGGGCCTGAGCAGCCCCAGCATTTT
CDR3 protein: CAWSGGPEQPQHF

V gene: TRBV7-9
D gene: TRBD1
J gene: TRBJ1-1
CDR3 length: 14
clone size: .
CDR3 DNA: TGTGCCAGCAGCTGGGGACAGCTGAACACTGAAGCTTTCTTT
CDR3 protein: CASSWGQLNTEAFF

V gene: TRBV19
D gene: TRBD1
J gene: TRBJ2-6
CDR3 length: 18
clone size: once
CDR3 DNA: TGTGCCAGTAGCGCCAAGGGGACAGGGGCAGCTGGGGCCAACGTCCTGACTTTC
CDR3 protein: CASSAKGTGAAGANVLTF

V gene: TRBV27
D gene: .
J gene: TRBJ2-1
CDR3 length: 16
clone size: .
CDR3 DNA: TGTGCCAGCAGTTTATTCGTGGGGAGCTCCTACAATGAGCAGTTCTTC
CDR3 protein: CASSLFVGSSYNEQFF

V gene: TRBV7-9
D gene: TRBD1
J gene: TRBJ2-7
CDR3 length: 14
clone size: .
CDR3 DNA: TGTGCCAGTTTCATGACAGGGCCAACCTACGAGCAGTACTTC
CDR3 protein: CASFMTGPTYEQYF

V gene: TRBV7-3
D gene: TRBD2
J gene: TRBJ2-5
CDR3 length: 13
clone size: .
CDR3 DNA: TGTGCCAGCAGCCCAACTAGCGGGGGGACCCAGTACTTC
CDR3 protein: CASSPTSGGTQYF

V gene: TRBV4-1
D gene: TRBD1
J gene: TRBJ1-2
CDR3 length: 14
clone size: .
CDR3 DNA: TGCGCCAGCAGCCAAGGTTACAGGGGCTATGGCTACACCTTC
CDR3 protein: CASSQGYRGYGYTF

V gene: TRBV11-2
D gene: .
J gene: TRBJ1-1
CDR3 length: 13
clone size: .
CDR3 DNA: TGTGCCAGCAGCCCCGGACGAAGGGGTGAAGCTTTCTTT
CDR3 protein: CASSPGRRGEAFF

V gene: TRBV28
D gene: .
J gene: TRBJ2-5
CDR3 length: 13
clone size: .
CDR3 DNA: TGTGCCAGCAGTTTAGGCAGGGGTCAGACCCAGTACTTC
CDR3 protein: CASSLGRGQTQYF

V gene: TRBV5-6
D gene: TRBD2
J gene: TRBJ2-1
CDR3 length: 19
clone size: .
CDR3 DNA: TGTGCCAGCAGCTCGCCCCGGACTAGCGGGGCCAGAACCTACAATGAGCAGTTCTTC
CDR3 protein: CASSSPRTSGARTYNEQFF

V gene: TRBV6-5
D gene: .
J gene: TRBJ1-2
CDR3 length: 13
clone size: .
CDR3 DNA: TGTGCCAGCAGTTACAACAGGGCCCATGGCTACACCTTC
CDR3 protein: CASSYNRAHGYTF

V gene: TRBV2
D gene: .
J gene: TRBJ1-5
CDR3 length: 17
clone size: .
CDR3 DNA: TGTGCCAGCAGTGAAAGGGGACGGACAGAGAGCAATCAGCCCCAGCATTTT
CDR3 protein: CASSERGRTESNQPQHF

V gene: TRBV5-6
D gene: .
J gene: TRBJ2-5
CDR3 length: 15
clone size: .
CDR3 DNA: TGTGCCAGCAGCTTGATGCTGGGGCCGACGGAGACCCAGTACTTC
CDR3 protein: CASSLMLGPTETQYF

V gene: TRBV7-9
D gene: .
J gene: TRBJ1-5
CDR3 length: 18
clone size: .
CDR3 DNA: TGTGCCAGCAGCTTAGGTTATACGGGGGTCTGGAGCAATCAGCCCCAGCATTTT
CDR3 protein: CASSLGYTGVWSNQPQHF

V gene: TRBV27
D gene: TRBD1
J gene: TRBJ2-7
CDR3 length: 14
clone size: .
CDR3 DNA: TGTGCCAGCAGTGGGACAGGGGGCGCGTCCGAGCAGTACTTC
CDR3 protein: CASSGTGGASEQYF

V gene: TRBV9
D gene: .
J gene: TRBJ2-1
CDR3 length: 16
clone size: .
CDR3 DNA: TGTGCCAGCAGCCCCCGGCAGACAGCCTCCTACAATGAGCAGTTCTTC
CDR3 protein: CASSPRQTASYNEQFF

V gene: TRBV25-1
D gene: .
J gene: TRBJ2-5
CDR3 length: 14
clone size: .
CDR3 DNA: TGTGCCAGCAGTGGCGGACTAAAAAAAGAGACCCAGTACTTC
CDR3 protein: CASSGGLKKETQYF

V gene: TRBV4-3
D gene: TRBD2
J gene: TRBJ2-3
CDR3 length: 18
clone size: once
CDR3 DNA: TGCGCCAGCAGCCAAGATCCGGGACTAGCGGGAGCTTCAGATACGCAGTATTTT
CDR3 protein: CASSQDPGLAGASDTQYF

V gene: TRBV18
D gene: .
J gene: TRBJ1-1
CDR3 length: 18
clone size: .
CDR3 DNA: TGTGCCAGCTCACCGCTCAGGGAGGGTTTAGCAATGAACACTGAAGCTTTCTTT
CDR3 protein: CASSPLREGLAMNTEAFF

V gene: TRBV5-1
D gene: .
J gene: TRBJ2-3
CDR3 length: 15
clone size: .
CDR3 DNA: TGCGCCAGCAGCTTGGATGGACATAGCACAGATACGCAGTATTTT
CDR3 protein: CASSLDGHSTDTQYF

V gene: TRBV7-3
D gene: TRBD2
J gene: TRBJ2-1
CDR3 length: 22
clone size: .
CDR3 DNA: TGTGCCAGCAGCTTAAGGGACAGCTTAAGAAATAGCGGGAGGATAACCTACAATGAGCAGTTCTTC
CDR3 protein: CASSLRDSLRNSGRITYNEQFF

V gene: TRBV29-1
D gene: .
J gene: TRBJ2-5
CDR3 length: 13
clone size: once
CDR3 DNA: TGCAGCGTTAATGCAGGGCTCAGAGAGACCCAGTACTTC
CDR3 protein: CSVNAGLRETQYF

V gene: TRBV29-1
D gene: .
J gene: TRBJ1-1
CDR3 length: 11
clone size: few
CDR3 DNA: TGCAGCGTTGCTGGGGGGTTGATTGATTTCTTT
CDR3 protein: CSVAGGLIDFF

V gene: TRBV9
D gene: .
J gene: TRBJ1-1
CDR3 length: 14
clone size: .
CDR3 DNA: TGTGCCAGCAGCCCGTTAAACATGAACACTGAAGCTTTCTTT
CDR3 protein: CASSPLNMNTEAFF

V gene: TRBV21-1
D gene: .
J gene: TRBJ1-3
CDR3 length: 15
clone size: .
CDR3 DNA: .
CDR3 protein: CASSTSTDSGNTIYF